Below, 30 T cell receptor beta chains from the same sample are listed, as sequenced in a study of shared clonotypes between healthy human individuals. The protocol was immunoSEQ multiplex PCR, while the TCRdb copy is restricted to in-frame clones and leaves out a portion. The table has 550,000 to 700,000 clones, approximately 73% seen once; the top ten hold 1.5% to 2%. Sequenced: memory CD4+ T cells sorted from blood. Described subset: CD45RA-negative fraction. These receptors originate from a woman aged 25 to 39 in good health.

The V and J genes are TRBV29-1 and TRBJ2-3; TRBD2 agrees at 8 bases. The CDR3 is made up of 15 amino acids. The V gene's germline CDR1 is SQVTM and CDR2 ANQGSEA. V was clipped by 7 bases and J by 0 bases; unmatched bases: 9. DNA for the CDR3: TGCAGCGCCCACCCCCGCGGGGGGAGCACAGATACGCAGTATTTT. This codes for CSAHPRGGSTDTQYF.

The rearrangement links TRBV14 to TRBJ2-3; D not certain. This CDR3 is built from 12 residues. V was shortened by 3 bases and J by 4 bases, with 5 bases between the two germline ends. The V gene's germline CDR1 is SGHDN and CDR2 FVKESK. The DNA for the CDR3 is TGTGCCAGCAGCCACCATTCAGATACGCAGTATTTT. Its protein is CASSHHSDTQYF.

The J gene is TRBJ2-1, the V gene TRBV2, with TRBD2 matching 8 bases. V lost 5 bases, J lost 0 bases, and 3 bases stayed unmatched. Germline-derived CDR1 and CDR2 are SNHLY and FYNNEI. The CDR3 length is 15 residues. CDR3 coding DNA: TGTGCCAGCAGTTGGAGCGGGAGCTCCTACAATGAGCAGTTCTTC. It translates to CASSWSGSSYNEQFF.

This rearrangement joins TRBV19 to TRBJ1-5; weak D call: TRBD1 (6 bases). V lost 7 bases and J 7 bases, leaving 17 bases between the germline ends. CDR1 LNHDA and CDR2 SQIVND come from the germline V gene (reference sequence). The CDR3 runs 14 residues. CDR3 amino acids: CASTLVGADQPQHF. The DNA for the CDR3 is TGTGCCAGTACCCTGGTGGGGGCCGACCAGCCCCAGCATTTT.

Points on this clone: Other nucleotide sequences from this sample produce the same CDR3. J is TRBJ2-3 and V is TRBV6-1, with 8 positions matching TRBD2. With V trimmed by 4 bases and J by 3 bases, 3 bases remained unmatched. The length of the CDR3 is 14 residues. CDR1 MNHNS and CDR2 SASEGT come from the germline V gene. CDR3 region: CASSGPSGTDTQYF. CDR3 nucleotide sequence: TGTGCCAGCAGTGGACCTAGCGGGACAGATACGCAGTATTTT.

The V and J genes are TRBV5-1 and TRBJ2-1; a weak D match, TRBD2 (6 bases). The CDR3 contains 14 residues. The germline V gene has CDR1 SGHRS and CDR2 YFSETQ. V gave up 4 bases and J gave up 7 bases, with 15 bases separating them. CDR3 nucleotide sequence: TGCGCCAGCAGCCCCTTTGGGAGGAGGAATGAGCAGTTCTTC. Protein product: CASSPFGRRNEQFF.

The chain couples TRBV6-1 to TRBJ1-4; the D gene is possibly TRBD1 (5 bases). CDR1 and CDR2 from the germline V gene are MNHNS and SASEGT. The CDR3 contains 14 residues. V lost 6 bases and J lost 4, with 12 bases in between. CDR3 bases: TGTGCCAGCAGCCGGGACCGAAGTAATGAAAAACTGTTTTTT. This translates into CASSRDRSNEKLFF.

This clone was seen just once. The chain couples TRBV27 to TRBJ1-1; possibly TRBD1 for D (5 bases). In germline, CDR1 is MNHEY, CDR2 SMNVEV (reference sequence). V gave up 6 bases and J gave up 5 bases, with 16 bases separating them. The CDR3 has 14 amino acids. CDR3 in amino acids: CASRLRGFITEAFF. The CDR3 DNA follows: TGTGCCAGCAGACTTAGGGGTTTTATAACTGAAGCTTTCTTT.

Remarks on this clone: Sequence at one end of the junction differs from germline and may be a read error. CDR3 region: CASRLAGIGTYTQYF. CDR3 bases: TGTGCCAGCAGGTTAGCGGGCATTGGGACCTATACGCAGTATTTT. This rearrangement joins TRBV7-2 to TRBJ2-3; 7 bases map to TRBD2. Per germline, CDR1 SGHTA and CDR2 FQGNSA. CDR3 length: 15 amino acids.

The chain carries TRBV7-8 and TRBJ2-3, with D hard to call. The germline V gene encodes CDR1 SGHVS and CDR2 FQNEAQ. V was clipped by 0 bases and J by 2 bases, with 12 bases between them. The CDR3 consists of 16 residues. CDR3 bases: TGTGCCAGCAGCTTAGCCCTCCAGAGGACCACAGATACGCAGTATTTT. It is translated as CASSLALQRTTDTQYF.

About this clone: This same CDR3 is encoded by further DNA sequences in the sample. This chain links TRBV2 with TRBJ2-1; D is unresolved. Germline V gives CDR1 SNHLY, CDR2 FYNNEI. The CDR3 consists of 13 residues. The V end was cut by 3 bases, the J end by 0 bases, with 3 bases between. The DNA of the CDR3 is TGTGCCAGCAGTGAGGACTCCTACAATGAGCAGTTCTTC. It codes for CASSEDSYNEQFF.

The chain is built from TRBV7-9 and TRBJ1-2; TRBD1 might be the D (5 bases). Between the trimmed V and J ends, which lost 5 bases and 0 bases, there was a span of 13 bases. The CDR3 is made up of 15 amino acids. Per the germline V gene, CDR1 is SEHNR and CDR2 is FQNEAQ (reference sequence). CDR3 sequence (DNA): TGTGCCAGCAGCCCCAGGGACGGAACTAACTATGGCTACACCTTC. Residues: CASSPRDGTNYGYTF.

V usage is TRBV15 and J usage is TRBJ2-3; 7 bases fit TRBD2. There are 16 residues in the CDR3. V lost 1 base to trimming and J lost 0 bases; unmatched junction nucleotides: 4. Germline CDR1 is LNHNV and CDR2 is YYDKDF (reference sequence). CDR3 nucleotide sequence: TGTGCCACCAGCAGAGGCGGGGGACTTAGCACAGATACGCAGTATTTT. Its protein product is CATSRGGGLSTDTQYF.

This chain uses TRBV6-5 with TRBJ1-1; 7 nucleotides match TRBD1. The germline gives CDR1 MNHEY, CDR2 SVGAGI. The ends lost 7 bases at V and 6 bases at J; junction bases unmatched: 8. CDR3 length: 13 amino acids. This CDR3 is CASNRQGSAEAFF. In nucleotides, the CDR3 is TGTGCCAGCAACCGACAGGGCTCGGCTGAAGCTTTCTTT.

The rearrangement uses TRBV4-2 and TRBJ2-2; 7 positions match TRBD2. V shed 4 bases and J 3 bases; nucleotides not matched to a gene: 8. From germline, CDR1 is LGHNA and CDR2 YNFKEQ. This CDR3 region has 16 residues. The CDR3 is CASSRKMAGDTGELFF. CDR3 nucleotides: TGTGCCAGCAGCCGGAAGATGGCGGGAGACACCGGGGAGCTGTTTTTT.

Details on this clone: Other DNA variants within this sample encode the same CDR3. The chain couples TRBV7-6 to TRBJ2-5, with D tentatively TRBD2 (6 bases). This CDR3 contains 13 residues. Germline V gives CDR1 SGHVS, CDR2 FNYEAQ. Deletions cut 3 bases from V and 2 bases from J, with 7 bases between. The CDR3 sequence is CASSLGRQETQYF. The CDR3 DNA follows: TGTGCCAGCAGCTTGGGGAGGCAAGAGACCCAGTACTTC.

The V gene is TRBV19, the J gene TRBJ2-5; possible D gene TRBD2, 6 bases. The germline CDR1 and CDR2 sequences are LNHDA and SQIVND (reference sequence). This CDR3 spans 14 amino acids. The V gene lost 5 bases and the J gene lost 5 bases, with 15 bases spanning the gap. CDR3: CASSSGAFGETQYF. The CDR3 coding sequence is TGTGCCAGTAGTTCGGGAGCTTTCGGGGAGACCCAGTACTTC.

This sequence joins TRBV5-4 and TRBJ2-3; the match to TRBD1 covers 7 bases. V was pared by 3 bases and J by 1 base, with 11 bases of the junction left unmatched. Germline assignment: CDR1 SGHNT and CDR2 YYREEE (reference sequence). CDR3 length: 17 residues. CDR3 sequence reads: CASSWLTGHPGTDTQYF. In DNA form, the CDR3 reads TGTGCCAGCAGCTGGTTGACAGGGCACCCCGGCACAGATACGCAGTATTTT.

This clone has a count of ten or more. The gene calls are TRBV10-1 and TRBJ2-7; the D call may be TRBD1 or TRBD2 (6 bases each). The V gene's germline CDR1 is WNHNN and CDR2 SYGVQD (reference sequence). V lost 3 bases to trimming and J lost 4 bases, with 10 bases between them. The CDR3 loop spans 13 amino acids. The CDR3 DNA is TGCGCCAGCAGTGAAGGGGGGTTATACGAGCAGTACTTC. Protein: CASSEGGLYEQYF.

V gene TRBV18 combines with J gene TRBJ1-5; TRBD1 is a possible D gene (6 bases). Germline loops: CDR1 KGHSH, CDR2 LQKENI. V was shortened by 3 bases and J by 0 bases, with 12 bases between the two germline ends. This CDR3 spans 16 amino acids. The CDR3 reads CASSPNGGASNQPQHF. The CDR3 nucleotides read TGTGCCAGCTCACCTAACGGGGGGGCTAGCAATCAGCCCCAGCATTTT. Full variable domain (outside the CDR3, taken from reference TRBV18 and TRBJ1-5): NAGVMQNPRHLVRRRGQEARLRCSPMKGHSHVYWYRQLPEEGLKFMVYLQKENIIDESGMPKERFSAEFPKEGPSILRIQQVVRGDSAAYFCASSPNGGASNQPQHFGDGTRLSIL.

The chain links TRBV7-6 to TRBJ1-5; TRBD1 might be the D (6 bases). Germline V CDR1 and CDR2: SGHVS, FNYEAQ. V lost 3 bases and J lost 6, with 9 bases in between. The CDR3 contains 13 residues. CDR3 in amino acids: CASSLSRGQPQHF. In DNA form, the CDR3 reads TGTGCCAGCAGCTTGTCCAGGGGTCAGCCCCAGCATTTT.

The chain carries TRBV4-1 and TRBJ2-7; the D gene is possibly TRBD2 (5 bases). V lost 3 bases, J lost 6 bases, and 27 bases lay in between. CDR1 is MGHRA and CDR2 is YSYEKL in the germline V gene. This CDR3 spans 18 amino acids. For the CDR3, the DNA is TGCGCCAGCAGCCAGGACCCACTTTTTAGCGCACGGTCCGGCGAGCAGTACTTC. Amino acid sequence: CASSQDPLFSARSGEQYF.

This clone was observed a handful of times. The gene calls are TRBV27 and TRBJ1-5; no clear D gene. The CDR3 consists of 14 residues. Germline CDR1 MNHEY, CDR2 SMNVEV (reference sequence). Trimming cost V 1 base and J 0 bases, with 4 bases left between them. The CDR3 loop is CASSLYDSNQPQHF. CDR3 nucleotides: TGTGCCAGCAGTTTATACGATAGCAATCAGCCCCAGCATTTT.

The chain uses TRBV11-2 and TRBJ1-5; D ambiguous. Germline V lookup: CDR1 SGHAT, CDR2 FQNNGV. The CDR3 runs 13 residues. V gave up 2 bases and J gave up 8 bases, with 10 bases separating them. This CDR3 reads CASSLSDLKPQHF. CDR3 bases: TGTGCCAGCAGCTTATCTGACTTGAAGCCCCAGCATTTT.

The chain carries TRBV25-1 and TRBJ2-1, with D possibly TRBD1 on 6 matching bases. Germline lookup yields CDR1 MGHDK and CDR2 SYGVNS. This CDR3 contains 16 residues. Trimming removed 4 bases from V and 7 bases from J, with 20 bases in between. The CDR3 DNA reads TGTGCCAGCAGTGTTTTTAGGACAGCATATCCAAATGAGCAGTTCTTC. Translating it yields CASSVFRTAYPNEQFF.

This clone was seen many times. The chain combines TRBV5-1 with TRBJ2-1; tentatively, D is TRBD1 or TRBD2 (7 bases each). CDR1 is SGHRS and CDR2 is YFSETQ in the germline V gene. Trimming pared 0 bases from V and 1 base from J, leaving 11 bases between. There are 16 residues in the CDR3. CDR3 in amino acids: CASSLEAGQSYNEQFF. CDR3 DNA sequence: TGCGCCAGCAGCTTGGAAGCGGGACAGTCCTACAATGAGCAGTTCTTC.

Here the CDR3 DNA reads TGTGCCAGCAGCCATTCCCGGGAGGATGGCGAGCAGTACTTC. The encoded protein is CASSHSREDGEQYF. The chain joins TRBV4-2 to TRBJ2-7; 7 bases map to TRBD2. The germline V gene encodes CDR1 LGHNA and CDR2 YNFKEQ. The CDR3 runs to 14 residues. After removal of 3 bases from V and 6 bases from J, the junction contained 8 bases not matched to a gene.

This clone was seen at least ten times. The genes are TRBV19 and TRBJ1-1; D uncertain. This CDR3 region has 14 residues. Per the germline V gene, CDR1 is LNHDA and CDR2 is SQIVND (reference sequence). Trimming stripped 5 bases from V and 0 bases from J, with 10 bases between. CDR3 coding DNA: TGTGCCAGTAGTCCCCTTGGGGTGAACACTGAAGCTTTCTTT. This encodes CASSPLGVNTEAFF.

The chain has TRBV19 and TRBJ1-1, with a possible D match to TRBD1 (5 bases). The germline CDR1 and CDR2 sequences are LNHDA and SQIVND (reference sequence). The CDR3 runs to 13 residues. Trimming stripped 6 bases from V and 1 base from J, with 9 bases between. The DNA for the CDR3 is TGTGCCAGTAGGGAACAGGAGAACACTGAAGCTTTCTTT. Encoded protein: CASREQENTEAFF. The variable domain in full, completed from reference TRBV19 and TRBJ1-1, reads DGGITQSPKYLFRKEGQNVTLSCEQNLNHDAMYWYRQDPGQGLRLIYYSQIVNDFQKGDIAEGYSVSREKKESFPLTVTSAQKNPTAFYLCASREQENTEAFFGQGTRLTVV.

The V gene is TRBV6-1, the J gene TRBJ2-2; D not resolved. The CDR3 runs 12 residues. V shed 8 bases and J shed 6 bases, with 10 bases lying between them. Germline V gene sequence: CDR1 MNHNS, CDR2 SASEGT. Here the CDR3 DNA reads TGTGCCAGCGGTGGTGTTGCCGGGGAGCTGTTTTTT. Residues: CASGGVAGELFF.